This T cell receptor (beta chain) was documented in a study of cytomegalovirus exposure and HLA in healthy donors. Study-wide results and caveats: The investigators catalogued 150 to 200 TCR beta chains as cytomegalovirus-associated. Differences between HLA loci emerged in a later analysis of TCR association rates, with DRB1 most and HLA-C fewest. Accurate prediction of most subjects' HLA-A and HLA-B alleles from TCR beta sequences was reported.

CDR3 length: 14 amino acids. Germline V gene sequence: CDR1 GTSNPN, CDR2 SVGIG (reference sequence). Trimming cost V 3 bases and J 4 bases, with 15 bases left between them. With regard to this clone: What it binds is not known.

The study ran its PCR with 60 Vbeta and 13 Jbeta primers. Profiling relied on immunoSEQ multiplex PCR, and the TCRdb table lists in-frame clones only, not all of them. The table has 110,000 to 150,000 clones, around 79% seen once. This chain joins TRBV30 and TRBJ1-2; D gene unclear. This receptor was identified in a woman younger than 45 in good health and CMV-seronegative. Sequences were obtained from PBMCs. As DNA, the CDR3 is TGTGCCTGGAGACAGAAAGGTCCCATCTATGGCTACACCTTC. Translated, it gives CAWRQKGPIYGYTF. Full variable domain (remainder filled in from reference TRBV30 and TRBJ1-2): SQTIHQWPATLVQPVGSPLSLECTVEGTSNPNLYWYRQAAGRGLQLLFYSVGIGQISSEVPQNLSASRPQDRQFILSSKKLLLSDSGFYLCAWRQKGPIYGYTFGSGTRLTVV.